This T cell receptor beta chain comes out of a study of cytomegalovirus exposure and HLA in healthy donors. Study-level information: Unique TCRs numbering around 85 million, obtained from HLA-typed donors, made up an early data release.

PCR used 60 Vbeta primers and 13 Jbeta primers. Assay used: immunoSEQ multiplex PCR; TCRdb lists only in-frame clones, some missing. Of over 70,000 clones listed, over 70% were seen once; the top ten hold around 3%. Details on this clone: Its antigen is not identified.

General observations from the study: As immune exposure information, only CMV serostatus was available. With later analysis, a missense DCLRE1C variant became linked to TCR beta V- and J-gene trimming. A later analysis by the authors found several of the most significant clusters apparently linked to common viral pathogens.

The CDR3 sequence is 14 residues long. Germline trimming cut 2 bases from V and 8 bases from J; bases unmatched to any gene: 8. Germline-derived CDR1 and CDR2 are MGHRA and YSYEKL. Source material: PBMCs. The TCR was taken from a man aged 50 to 60 in good health and CMV-seropositive. The chain recombines TRBV4-1 with TRBJ1-2; 7 positions match TRBD1. CDR3 residues: CASSQTGATGGYTF. In DNA, the CDR3 is TGCGCCAGCAGCCAAACAGGGGCAACTGGCGGCTACACCTTC.